One and the same sample provided the 10 T cell receptor beta chains below, sequenced in a study of immune evolution from preneoplasia to lung adenocarcinoma. TCRdb's copy holds only in-frame clones and misses some; the assay was immunoSEQ multiplex PCR. The sample includes 7,500 to 10,000 clones, about four fifths seen only once; the top ten take about 12%. The sample taken for sequencing was FFPE lung adenocarcinoma in situ tissue. The source is a person older than 75 with lung adenocarcinoma.

The genes are TRBV13 and TRBJ2-1; TRBD2 aligns across 10 bases. In germline, CDR1 is PRHDT, CDR2 FYEKMQ (reference sequence). The V segment lost 3 bases and the J segment 8 bases; nucleotides outside the gene matches: 7. The CDR3 spans 15 residues. As DNA, the CDR3 is TGTGCCAGCAGCTTTCAGCGGGGGGGCCAGTATGAGCAGTTCTTC. Protein: CASSFQRGGQYEQFF. Full variable domain (outside the CDR3, taken from reference TRBV13 and TRBJ2-1): AAGVIQSPRHLIKEKRETATLKCYPIPRHDTVYWYQQGPGQDPQFLISFYEKMQSDKGSIPDRFSAQQFSDYHSELNMSSLELGDSALYFCASSFQRGGQYEQFFGPGTRLTVL.

This clone came up once. This chain uses TRBV4-1 with TRBJ2-6, with TRBD2 identical over 7 bases. Germline V CDR1 and CDR2: MGHRA, YSYEKL. The CDR3 loop spans 16 amino acids. V lost 7 bases and J lost 2; bases outside the gene matches: 8. CDR3 in DNA: TGCGCCAGCACTCCCGGGGGAGGGGCTGGGGCCAACGTCCTGACTTTC. Protein: CASTPGGGAGANVLTF.

CDR3 sequence: CASSFRGLDGYTF. CDR3 nucleotide sequence: TGTGCCAGCAGTTTCCGGGGTTTGGATGGCTACACCTTC. The chain employs TRBV27 and TRBJ1-2; the D is unclear. The length of the CDR3 is 13 residues. Germline CDR1 is MNHEY and CDR2 is SMNVEV (reference sequence). The ends were cut back, 3 bases at V and 6 bases at J, with 11 bases in the middle.

In this sample, this clone turned up a few times. The chain joins TRBV28 to TRBJ2-3; D may be TRBD2 (5 bases). The length of the CDR3 is 13 residues. Trimming stripped 6 bases from V and 2 bases from J, with 9 bases between. CDR1 is MDHEN, CDR2 SYDVKM, per germline. The CDR3 DNA reads as TGTGCCAGCAGAAAGCGGAACACAGATACGCAGTATTTT. This encodes CASRKRNTDTQYF.

This clone was counted only a few times. Other DNA sequences in this specimen translate into the identical CDR3. V and J are TRBV5-4 and TRBJ2-5; D gene ambiguous. The CDR3 covers 13 residues. Trimming took off 0 bases at V and 1 base at J, with 4 bases between the two ends. Germline CDR1 reads SGHNT; CDR2 reads YYREEE (reference sequence). CDR3 in DNA: TGTGCCAGCAGCTTGGGCGGCCAAGAGACCCAGTACTTC. It translates to CASSLGGQETQYF.

The chain recombines TRBV6-5 with TRBJ2-2; 8 bases map to TRBD2. The CDR3 runs to 14 residues. Unmatched junction bases numbered 5, after V lost 6 bases and J lost 5 bases. Germline values: CDR1 MNHEY, CDR2 SVGAGI. CDR3 coding DNA: TGTGCCAGCAGAGATTCGGGGGGGACCGGGGAGCTGTTTTTT. Amino acid sequence: CASRDSGGTGELFF.

In this sample, this clone turned up a few times. V and J are TRBV11-2 and TRBJ1-4; TRBD1 matches 8 bases. The length of the CDR3 is 15 residues. The trim removed 4 bases at V and 7 bases at J, leaving 8 bases unmatched. CDR1 is SGHAT, CDR2 FQNNGV, per germline. The CDR3 DNA reads as TGTGCCAGCAGCTACCGACAGGGGCCCCTTGAAAAACTGTTTTTT. This translates into CASSYRQGPLEKLFF.

This clone was counted a single time. The J gene is TRBJ2-7, the V gene TRBV19, with TRBD2 matching 10 bases. The CDR3 is 17 residues long. Germline V gene lookup returns CDR1 LNHDA and CDR2 SQIVND (reference sequence). Germline trimming cut 0 bases from V and 6 bases from J; bases unmatched to any gene: 11. In DNA, the CDR3 is TGTGCCAGTAGTATAGATATCTCCGGGACTAGCGTTGGCGAGCAGTACTTC. Translated, it gives CASSIDISGTSVGEQYF.

In the case of this clone: The same CDR3 arises from other DNA sequences in this sample as well. The chain has TRBV7-6 and TRBJ1-4; 10 bases fit TRBD1. Germline assignment: CDR1 SGHVS and CDR2 FNYEAQ. The CDR3 loop spans 14 amino acids. The junction had 2 bases not matched to a gene; V was cut back by 3 bases and J by 7 bases. CDR3 nucleotide sequence: TGTGCCAGCAGCTTGGGACAGGGGTCTGAAAAACTGTTTTTT. This sequence encodes CASSLGQGSEKLFF.

This CDR3 reads CASSVGAYSPLHF. The DNA for the CDR3 is TGTGCCAGCAGCGTAGGGGCCTATTCACCCCTCCACTTT. The V and J genes are TRBV9 and TRBJ1-6; no clear D gene. The CDR3 has 13 residues. With 0 bases removed from V and 8 bases from J, the gap between germline ends came to 6 bases. Germline V gives CDR1 SGDLS, CDR2 YYNGEE.